Following are 7 T cell receptor beta chains from one sample sequenced in a study of blood T cell repertoires in COVID-19. Sequencing used immunoSEQ multiplex PCR; TCRdb keeps in-frame clones, though not all of them. The sample shows roughly 150,000 clones, approximately 80% of them seen only once. Material for sequencing was peripheral blood. The receptors stem from a human donor in a cohort sampled during active COVID-19.

This chain connects TRBV29-1 to TRBJ1-2; D is ambiguous. In germline, CDR1 is SQVTM, CDR2 ANQGSEA. Trimming stripped 4 bases from V and 6 bases from J, with 12 bases between. The CDR3 extends over 12 amino acids. CDR3 loop: CSVGDRGNGYTF. CDR3 bases: TGCAGCGTTGGGGATCGCGGGAATGGCTACACCTTC.

V gene TRBV13 combines with J gene TRBJ1-1; 11 bases line up with TRBD1. Losses at the gene ends were 3 bases for V and 8 bases for J; bases not matched to a gene: 11. The CDR3 is 16 amino acids. The germline V gene has CDR1 PRHDT and CDR2 FYEKMQ (reference sequence). For the CDR3, the DNA is TGTGCCAGCAGCTTGGCGGGGACAGGGGGTGCTTCCGAAGCTTTCTTT. Protein sequence: CASSLAGTGGASEAFF.

The J gene is TRBJ1-2, the V gene TRBV12-3 or TRBV12-4; TRBD1 is a possible D gene (6 bases). Trimming took 5 bases from V and 4 from J, leaving 11 bases between them. There are 13 residues in the CDR3. The DNA for the CDR3 is TGTGCCAGCAGTCCGGGACATCTCTATGGCTACACCTTC. Translated: CASSPGHLYGYTF.

V and J are TRBV19 and TRBJ2-3, with D perhaps TRBD2 (6 bases). The V and J ends lost 6 bases and 4 bases respectively, with 17 bases between them. Germline V gene data show CDR1 as LNHDA and CDR2 as SQIVND (reference sequence). The CDR3 is 15 amino acids. The CDR3 loop is CASSLGDFVADTQYF. Here the CDR3 DNA reads TGTGCCAGTAGCCTCGGGGACTTTGTCGCAGATACGCAGTATTTT.

V usage is TRBV19 and J usage is TRBJ2-3; 7 bases match TRBD2. Per germline, CDR1 LNHDA and CDR2 SQIVND (reference sequence). Unmatched junction bases numbered 9, after V lost 8 bases and J lost 1 base. This CDR3 is built from 15 residues. CDR3 DNA sequence: TGTGCCAGTGCGCAGGGCGGGAGAGGCACAGATACGCAGTATTTT. Amino acid sequence: CASAQGGRGTDTQYF.

This chain connects TRBV3-1 (or the pseudogene TRBV3-2) to TRBJ2-5, with TRBD2 as a possible D gene (6 bases). The germline V and J ends were trimmed by 8 bases and 5 bases, with 6 bases remaining between them. This CDR3 spans 10 amino acids. CDR1 is LGHDT and CDR2 is YNNKEL in the germline V gene (reference sequence). CDR3 in amino acids: CASGGETQYF. In nucleotides, the CDR3 is TGTGCCAGCGGAGGGGAGACCCAGTACTTC.

The V call is TRBV29-1, the J call TRBJ1-4, with 7 positions matching TRBD1. Germline CDR1 reads SQVTM; CDR2 reads ANQGSEA. J was trimmed by 8 bases and V by 6 bases; bases with no gene match: 18. The CDR3 is made up of 16 amino acids. This CDR3 is CSVILNWDSWREKLFF. CDR3 sequence (DNA): TGCAGCGTCATACTGAACTGGGACAGCTGGAGGGAAAAACTGTTTTTT.